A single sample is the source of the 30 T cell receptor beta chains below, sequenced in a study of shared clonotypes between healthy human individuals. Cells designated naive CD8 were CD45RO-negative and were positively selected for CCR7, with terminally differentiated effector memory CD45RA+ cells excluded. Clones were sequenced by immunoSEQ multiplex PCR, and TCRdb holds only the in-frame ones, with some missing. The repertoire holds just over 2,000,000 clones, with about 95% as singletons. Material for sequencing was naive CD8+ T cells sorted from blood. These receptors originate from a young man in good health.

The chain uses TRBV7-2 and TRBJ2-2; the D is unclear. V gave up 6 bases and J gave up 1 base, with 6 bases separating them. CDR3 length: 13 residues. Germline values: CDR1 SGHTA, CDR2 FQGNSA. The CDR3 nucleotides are TGTGCCAGCAGAGACTGGAACACCGGGGAGCTGTTTTTT. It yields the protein CASRDWNTGELFF.

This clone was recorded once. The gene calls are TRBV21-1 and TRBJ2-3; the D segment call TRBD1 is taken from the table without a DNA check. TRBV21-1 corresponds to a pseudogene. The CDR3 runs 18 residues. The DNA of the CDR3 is TGTGCCAGCAGCAAAGGGGGGCAGGGGTCGGTAAACACAGATACGCAGTATTTT. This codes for CASSKGGQGSVNTDTQYF.

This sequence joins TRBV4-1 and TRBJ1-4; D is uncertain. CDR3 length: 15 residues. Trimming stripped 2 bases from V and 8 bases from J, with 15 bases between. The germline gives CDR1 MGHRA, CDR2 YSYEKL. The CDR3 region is CASSQNEGLNEKLFF. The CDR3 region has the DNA TGCGCCAGCAGCCAAAACGAAGGGCTTAACGAAAAACTGTTTTTT.

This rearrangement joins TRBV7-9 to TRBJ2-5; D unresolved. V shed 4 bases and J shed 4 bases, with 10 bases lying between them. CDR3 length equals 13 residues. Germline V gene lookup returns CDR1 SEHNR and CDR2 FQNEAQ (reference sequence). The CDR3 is CASSYVSGETQYF. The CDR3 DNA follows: TGTGCCAGCAGCTACGTCTCGGGAGAGACCCAGTACTTC.

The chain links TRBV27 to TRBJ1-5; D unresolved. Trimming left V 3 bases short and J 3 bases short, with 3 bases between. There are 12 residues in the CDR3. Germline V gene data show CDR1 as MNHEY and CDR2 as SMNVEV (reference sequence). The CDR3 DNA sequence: TGTGCCAGCAGTTTTGACAATCAGCCCCAGCATTTT. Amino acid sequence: CASSFDNQPQHF.

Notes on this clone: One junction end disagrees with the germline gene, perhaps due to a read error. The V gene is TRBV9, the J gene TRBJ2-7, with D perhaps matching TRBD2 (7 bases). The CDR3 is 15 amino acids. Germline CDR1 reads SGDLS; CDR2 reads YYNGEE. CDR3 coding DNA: TGTGCCGGCAGCGCCGGAAGGGGGGGCGTCCACGAGCAGTACTTC. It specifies CAGSAGRGGVHEQYF.

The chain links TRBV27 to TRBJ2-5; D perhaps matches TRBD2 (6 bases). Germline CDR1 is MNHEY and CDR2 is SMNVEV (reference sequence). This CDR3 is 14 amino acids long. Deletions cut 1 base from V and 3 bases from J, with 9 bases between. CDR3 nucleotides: TGTGCCAGCAGTTTATTTTCGGGGGAAGAGACCCAGTACTTC. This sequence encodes CASSLFSGEETQYF.

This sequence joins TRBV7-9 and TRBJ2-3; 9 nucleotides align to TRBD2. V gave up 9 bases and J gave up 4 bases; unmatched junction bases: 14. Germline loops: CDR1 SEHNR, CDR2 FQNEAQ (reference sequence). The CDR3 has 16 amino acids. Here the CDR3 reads CASLRTSEGNPDTQYF. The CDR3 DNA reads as TGTGCCAGTCTTAGGACTAGCGAGGGTAATCCAGATACGCAGTATTTT.

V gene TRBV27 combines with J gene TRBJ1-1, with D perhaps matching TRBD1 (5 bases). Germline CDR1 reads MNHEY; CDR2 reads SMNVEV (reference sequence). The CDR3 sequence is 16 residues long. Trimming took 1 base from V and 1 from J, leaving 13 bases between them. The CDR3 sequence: CASSLLPGTSNTEAFF. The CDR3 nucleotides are TGTGCCAGCAGTTTATTGCCAGGGACTTCGAACACTGAAGCTTTCTTT.

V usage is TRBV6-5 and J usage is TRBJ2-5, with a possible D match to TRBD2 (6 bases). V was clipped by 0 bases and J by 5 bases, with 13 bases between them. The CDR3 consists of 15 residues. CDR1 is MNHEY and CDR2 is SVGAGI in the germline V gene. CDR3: CASSYSRGTPETQYF. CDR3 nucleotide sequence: TGTGCCAGCAGTTACTCGAGAGGGACTCCGGAGACCCAGTACTTC.

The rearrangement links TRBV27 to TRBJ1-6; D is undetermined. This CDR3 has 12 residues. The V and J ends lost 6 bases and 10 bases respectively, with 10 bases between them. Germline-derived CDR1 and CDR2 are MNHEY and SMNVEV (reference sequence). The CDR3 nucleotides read TGTGCCAGCAGCTTTATTAGGTCACCCCTCCACTTT. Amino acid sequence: CASSFIRSPLHF.

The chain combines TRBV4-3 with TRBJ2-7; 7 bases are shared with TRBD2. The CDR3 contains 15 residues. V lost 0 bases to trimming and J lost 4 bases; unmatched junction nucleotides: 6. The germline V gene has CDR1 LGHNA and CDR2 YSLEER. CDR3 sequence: CASSQDSSGNYEQYF. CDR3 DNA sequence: TGCGCCAGCAGCCAAGATAGCAGCGGGAATTACGAGCAGTACTTC.

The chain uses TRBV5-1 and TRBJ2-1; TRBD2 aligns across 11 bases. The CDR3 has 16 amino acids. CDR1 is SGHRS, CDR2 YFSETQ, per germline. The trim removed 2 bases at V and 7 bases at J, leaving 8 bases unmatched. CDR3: CASSLRLAGTVNEQFF. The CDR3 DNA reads TGCGCCAGCAGCTTACGACTAGCGGGGACCGTTAATGAGCAGTTCTTC.

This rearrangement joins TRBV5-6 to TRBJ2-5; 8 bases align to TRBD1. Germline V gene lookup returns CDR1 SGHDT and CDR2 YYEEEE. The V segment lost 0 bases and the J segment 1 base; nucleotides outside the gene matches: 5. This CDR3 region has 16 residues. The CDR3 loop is CASSLETGEAQETQYF. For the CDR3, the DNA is TGTGCCAGCAGCTTGGAGACAGGGGAAGCCCAAGAGACCCAGTACTTC.

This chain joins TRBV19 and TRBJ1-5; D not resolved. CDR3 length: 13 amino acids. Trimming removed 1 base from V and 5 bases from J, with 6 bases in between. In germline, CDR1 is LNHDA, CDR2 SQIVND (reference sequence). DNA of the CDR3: TGTGCCAGTAGTATAGTAGGCGATCAGCCCCAGCATTTT. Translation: CASSIVGDQPQHF.

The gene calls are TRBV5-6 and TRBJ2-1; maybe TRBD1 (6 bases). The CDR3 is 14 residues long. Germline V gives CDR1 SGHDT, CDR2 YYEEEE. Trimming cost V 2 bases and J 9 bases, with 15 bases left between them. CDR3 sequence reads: CASSFSSGVLEQFF. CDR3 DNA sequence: TGTGCCAGCAGCTTTTCCTCAGGGGTCCTTGAGCAGTTCTTC.

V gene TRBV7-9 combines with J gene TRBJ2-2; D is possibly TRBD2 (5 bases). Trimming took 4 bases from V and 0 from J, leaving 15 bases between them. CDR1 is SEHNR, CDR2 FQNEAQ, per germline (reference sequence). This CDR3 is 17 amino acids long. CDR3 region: CASSSGLGIANTGELFF. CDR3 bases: TGTGCCAGCAGCTCCGGACTGGGGATCGCGAACACCGGGGAGCTGTTTTTT.

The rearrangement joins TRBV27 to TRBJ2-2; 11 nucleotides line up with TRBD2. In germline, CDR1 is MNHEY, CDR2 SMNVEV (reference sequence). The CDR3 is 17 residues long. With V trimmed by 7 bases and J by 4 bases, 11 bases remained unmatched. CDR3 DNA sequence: TGTGCCAGCAAGGTCTATAGCGGGAGGGGTGGCACCGGGGAGCTGTTTTTT. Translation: CASKVYSGRGGTGELFF.

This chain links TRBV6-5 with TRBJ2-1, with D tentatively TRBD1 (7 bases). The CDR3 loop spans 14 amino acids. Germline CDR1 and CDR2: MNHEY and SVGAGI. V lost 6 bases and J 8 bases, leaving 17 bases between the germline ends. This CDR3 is CASSPWQGDYEQFF. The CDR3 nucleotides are TGTGCCAGCAGCCCTTGGCAGGGGGACTATGAGCAGTTCTTC.

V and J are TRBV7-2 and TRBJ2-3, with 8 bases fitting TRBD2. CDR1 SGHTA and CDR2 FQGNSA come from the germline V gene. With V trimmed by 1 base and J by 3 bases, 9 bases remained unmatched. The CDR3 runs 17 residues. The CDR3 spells CASSLGPVAGGTDTQYF. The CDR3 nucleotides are TGTGCCAGCAGCTTAGGCCCCGTGGCGGGAGGAACAGATACGCAGTATTTT.

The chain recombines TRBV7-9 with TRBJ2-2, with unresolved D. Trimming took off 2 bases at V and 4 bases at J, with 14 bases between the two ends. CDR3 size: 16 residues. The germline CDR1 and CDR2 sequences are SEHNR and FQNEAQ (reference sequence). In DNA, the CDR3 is TGTGCCAGCAGCTTAAGCCTAGAGTTCCCCACCGGGGAGCTGTTTTTT. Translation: CASSLSLEFPTGELFF.

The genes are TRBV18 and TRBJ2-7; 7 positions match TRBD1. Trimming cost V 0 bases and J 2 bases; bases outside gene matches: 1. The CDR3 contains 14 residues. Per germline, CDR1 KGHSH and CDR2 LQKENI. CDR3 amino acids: CASSPPRGPYEQYF. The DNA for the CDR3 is TGTGCCAGCTCACCACCGAGGGGGCCCTACGAGCAGTACTTC.

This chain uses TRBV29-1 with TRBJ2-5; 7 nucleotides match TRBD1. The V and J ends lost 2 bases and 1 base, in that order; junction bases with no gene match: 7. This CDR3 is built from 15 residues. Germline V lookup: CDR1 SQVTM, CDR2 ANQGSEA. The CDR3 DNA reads TGCAGCGTTGAACTAACAGGGGCCCTCCAAGAGACCCAGTACTTC. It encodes CSVELTGALQETQYF.

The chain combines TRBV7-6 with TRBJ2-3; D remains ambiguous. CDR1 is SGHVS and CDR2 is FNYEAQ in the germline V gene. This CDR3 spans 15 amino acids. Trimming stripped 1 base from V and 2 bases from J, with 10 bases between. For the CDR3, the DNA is TGTGCCAGCAGCTTAGTTCCGGGTGCCACAGATACGCAGTATTTT. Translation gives CASSLVPGATDTQYF. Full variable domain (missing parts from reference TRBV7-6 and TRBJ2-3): GAGVSQSPRYKVTKRGQDVALRCDPISGHVSLYWYRQALGQGPEFLTYFNYEAQQDKSGLPNDRFSAERPEGSISTLTIQRTEQRDSAMYRCASSLVPGATDTQYFGPGTRLTVL.

The CDR3 sequence is CASSPGPGANVLTF. Written as DNA, the CDR3 is TGTGCCAGCAGCCCAGGACCGGGGGCCAACGTCCTGACTTTC. This rearrangement joins TRBV11-2 to TRBJ2-6; D not resolved. This CDR3 comprises 14 residues. Per germline, CDR1 SGHAT and CDR2 FQNNGV. V gave up 5 bases and J gave up 4 bases, with 9 bases separating them.

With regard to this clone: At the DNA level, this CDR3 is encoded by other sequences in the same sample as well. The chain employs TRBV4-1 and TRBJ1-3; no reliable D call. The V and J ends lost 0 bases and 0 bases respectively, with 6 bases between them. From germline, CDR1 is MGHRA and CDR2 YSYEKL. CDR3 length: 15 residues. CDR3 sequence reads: CASSQDQASGNTIYF. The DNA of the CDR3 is TGCGCCAGCAGCCAAGATCAAGCCTCTGGAAACACCATATATTTT.

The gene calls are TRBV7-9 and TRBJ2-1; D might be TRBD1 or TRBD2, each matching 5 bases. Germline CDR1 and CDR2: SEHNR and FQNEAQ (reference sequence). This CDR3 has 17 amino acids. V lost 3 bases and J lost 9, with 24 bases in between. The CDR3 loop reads CASSFSEGTGLLGEQFF. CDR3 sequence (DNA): TGTGCCAGCAGCTTTAGCGAGGGGACCGGTCTTCTTGGTGAGCAGTTCTTC.

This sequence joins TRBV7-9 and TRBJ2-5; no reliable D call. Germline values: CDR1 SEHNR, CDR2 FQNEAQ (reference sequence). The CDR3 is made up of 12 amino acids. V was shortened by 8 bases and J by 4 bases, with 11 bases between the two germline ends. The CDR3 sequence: CASRAFGETQYF. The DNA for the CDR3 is TGTGCCAGCCGTGCGTTTGGAGAGACCCAGTACTTC.

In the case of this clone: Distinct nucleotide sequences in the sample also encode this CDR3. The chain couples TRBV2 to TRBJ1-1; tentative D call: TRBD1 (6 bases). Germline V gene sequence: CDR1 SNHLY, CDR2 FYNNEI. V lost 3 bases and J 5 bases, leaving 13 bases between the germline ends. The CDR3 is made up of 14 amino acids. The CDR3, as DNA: TGTGCCAGCAGTGAGGGAGGCAGGGGAACTGAAGCTTTCTTT. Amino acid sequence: CASSEGGRGTEAFF.

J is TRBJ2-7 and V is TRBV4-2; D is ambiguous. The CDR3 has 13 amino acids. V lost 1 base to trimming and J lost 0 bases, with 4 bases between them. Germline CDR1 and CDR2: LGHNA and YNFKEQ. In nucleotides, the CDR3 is TGTGCCAGCAGCCAAGGGGCCTCCTACGAGCAGTACTTC. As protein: CASSQGASYEQYF.